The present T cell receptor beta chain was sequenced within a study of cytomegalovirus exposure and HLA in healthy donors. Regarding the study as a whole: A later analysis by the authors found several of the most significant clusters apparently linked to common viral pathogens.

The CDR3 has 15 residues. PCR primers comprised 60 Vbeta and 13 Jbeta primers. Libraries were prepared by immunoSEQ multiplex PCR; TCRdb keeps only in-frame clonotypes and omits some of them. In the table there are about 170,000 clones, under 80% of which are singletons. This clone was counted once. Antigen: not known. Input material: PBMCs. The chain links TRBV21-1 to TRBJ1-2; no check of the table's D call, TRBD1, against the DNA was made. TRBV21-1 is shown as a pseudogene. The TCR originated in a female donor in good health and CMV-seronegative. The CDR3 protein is CASSKEGQGAGGYTF. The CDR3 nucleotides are TGTGCCAGCAGCAAAGAAGGACAGGGGGCGGGTGGCTACACCTTC.